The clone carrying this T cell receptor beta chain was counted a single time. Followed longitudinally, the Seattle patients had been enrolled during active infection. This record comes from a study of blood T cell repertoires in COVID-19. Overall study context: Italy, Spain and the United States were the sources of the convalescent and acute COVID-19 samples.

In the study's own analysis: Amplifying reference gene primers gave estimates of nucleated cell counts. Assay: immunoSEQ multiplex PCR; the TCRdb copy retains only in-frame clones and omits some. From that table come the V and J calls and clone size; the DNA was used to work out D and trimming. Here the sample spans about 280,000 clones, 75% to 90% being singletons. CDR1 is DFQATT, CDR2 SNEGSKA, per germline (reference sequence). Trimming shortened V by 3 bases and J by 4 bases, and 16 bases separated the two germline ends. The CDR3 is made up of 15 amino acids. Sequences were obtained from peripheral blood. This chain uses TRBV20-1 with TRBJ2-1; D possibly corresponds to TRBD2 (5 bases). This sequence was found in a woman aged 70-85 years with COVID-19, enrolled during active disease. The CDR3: CSASPLRGLYNEQFF. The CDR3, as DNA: TGCAGTGCTAGTCCCTTACGGGGTCTATACAATGAGCAGTTCTTC.